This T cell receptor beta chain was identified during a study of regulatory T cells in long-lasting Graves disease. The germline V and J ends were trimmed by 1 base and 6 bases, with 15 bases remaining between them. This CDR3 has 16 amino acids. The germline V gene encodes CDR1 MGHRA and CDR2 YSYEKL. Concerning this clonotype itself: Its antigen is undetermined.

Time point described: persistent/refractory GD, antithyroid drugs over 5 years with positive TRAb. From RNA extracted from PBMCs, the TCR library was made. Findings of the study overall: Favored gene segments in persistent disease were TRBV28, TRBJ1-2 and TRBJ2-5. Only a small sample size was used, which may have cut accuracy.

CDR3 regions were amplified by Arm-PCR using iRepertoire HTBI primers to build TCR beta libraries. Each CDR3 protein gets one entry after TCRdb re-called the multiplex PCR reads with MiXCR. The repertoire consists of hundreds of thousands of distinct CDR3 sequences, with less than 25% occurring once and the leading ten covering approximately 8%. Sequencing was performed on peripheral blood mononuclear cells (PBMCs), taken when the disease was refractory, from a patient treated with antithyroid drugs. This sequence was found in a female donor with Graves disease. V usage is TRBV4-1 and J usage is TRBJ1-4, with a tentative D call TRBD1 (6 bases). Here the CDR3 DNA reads TGCGCCAGCAGCCAAGTTCGCAGGACAGTCGATGAAAAACTGTTTTTT. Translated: CASSQVRRTVDEKLFF.